These 16 T cell receptor beta chains originate from one sample sequenced in a study of T cell responses to AZD1222 COVID-19 vaccine. TCRdb keeps only in-frame clones here, not all; method: immunoSEQ multiplex PCR. Of around 200,000 clones in the sample, 90% to 95% were seen once. The sequences come from peripheral blood, collected 28 days after the second dose of the MenACWY control vaccine. The receptors here all came from an adult who received the MenACWY meningococcal vaccine as a control.

This clone has just one count. The chain combines TRBV5-1 with TRBJ2-7; TRBD2 agrees at 10 bases. V was clipped by 3 bases and J by 2 bases; unmatched bases: 11. The CDR3 covers 17 residues. From germline, CDR1 is SGHRS and CDR2 YFSETQ. The CDR3 spells CASSSIALAGVPYEQYF. In DNA, the CDR3 is TGCGCCAGCAGCTCCATCGCCCTAGCGGGGGTACCCTACGAGCAGTACTTC.

This chain connects TRBV7-9 to TRBJ2-2; 9 bases align to TRBD2. V was pared by 3 bases and J by 1 base, with 9 bases of the junction left unmatched. Looked up from germline, CDR1 is SEHNR and CDR2 is FQNEAQ (reference sequence). The CDR3 covers 18 residues. The CDR3 loop is CASSFWLTAGGNTGELFF. For the CDR3, the DNA is TGTGCCAGCAGCTTTTGGCTCACAGCGGGGGGGAACACCGGGGAGCTGTTTTTT.

The CDR3 sequence: CASSEGRGVHTEAFF. DNA for the CDR3: TGTGCCAGTAGTGAGGGAAGGGGGGTCCACACTGAAGCTTTCTTT. The V and J genes are TRBV19 and TRBJ1-1, with D possibly being TRBD1 (6 bases). The CDR3 length is 15 residues. Between the trimmed V and J ends, which lost 5 bases and 3 bases, there was a span of 16 bases. Germline CDR1 LNHDA, CDR2 SQIVND (reference sequence).

This chain uses TRBV6-1 with TRBJ1-2; no reliable D call. Germline-derived CDR1 and CDR2 are MNHNS and SASEGT. The CDR3 length is 13 residues. The V gene lost 1 base and the J gene lost 7 bases, with 10 bases spanning the gap. The CDR3: CASSEDPRVGYTF. CDR3 DNA sequence: TGTGCCAGCAGTGAAGACCCCCGGGTTGGCTACACCTTC.

The V call is TRBV6-5, the J call TRBJ1-1; 7 bases line up with TRBD1. Trimming removed 5 bases from V and 10 bases from J; junction bases left unmatched: 13. The CDR3 runs 14 residues. The germline CDR1 and CDR2 sequences are MNHEY and SVGAGI. Written as DNA, the CDR3 is TGTGCCAGCAGTATCGGCGCAGGGGGACTGGGAGCTTTCTTT. It specifies CASSIGAGGLGAFF.

The chain links TRBV19 to TRBJ2-2; D is unresolved. The germline V gene encodes CDR1 LNHDA and CDR2 SQIVND (reference sequence). Trimming pared 1 base from V and 6 bases from J, leaving 6 bases between. This CDR3 contains 13 residues. This CDR3 is CASSIGSAGELFF. Here the CDR3 DNA reads TGTGCCAGTAGTATAGGCAGTGCCGGGGAGCTGTTTTTT.

The CDR3 loop reads CASSVSLANEQFF. CDR3 nucleotides: TGTGCCAGCAGCGTTTCTTTGGCTAATGAGCAGTTCTTC. The gene calls are TRBV9 and TRBJ2-1, with D uncertain. The germline CDR1 and CDR2 sequences are SGDLS and YYNGEE. With 2 bases removed from V and 7 bases from J, the gap between germline ends came to 10 bases. The CDR3 has 13 residues.

The CDR3 bases are TGCGCCAGCAGTCAATCGTACGGGCCGGACGCAATCCGGGTTTTCTACAATGAGCAGTTCTTC. Translating it yields CASSQSYGPDAIRVFYNEQFF. The V gene is TRBV23-1, the J gene TRBJ2-1; D unresolved. TRBV23-1 is known as an ORF, though its function is uncertain. There are 21 residues in the CDR3. V was shortened by 0 bases and J by 3 bases, with 27 bases between the two germline ends.

This chain connects TRBV15 to TRBJ2-5; maybe TRBD2 (7 bases). The CDR3 is 16 amino acids. Per germline, CDR1 LNHNV and CDR2 YYDKDF (reference sequence). V was pared by 0 bases and J by 5 bases, with 16 bases between. The DNA for the CDR3 is TGTGCCACCAGCAGAGATGGGGGGGCGGCACAGGAGACCCAGTACTTC. This codes for CATSRDGGAAQETQYF. Looking up the rest from reference TRBV15 and TRBJ2-5 gives the full variable domain: DAMVIQNPRYQVTQFGKPVTLSCSQTLNHNVMYWYQQKSSQAPKLLFHYYDKDFNNEADTPDNFQSRRPNTSFCFLDIRSPGLGDTAMYLCATSRDGGAAQETQYFGPGTRLLVL.

V is TRBV29-1 and J is TRBJ2-3; unclear D gene. V lost 4 bases to trimming and J lost 0 bases, with 5 bases between them. The CDR3 consists of 12 residues. In germline, CDR1 is SQVTM, CDR2 ANQGSEA. CDR3 protein: CSVATSTDTQYF. CDR3 bases: TGCAGCGTTGCGACTAGCACAGATACGCAGTATTTT.

This chain joins TRBV4-2 and TRBJ1-2, with D hard to call. Germline values: CDR1 LGHNA, CDR2 YNFKEQ. Trimming pared 4 bases from V and 4 bases from J, leaving 16 bases between. CDR3 length equals 15 residues. The CDR3 sequence is CASSRERQDFYGYTF. In DNA form, the CDR3 reads TGTGCCAGCAGCCGGGAAAGACAAGACTTCTATGGCTACACCTTC.

This chain uses TRBV7-2 with TRBJ2-5; 8 bases agree with TRBD2. From germline, CDR1 is SGHTA and CDR2 FQGNSA. The V and J ends lost 5 bases and 4 bases, in that order; junction bases with no gene match: 6. This CDR3 has 14 residues. In DNA form, the CDR3 reads TGTGCCAGCAGCCCACGGACTAGCCCAGAGACCCAGTACTTC. Translating gives CASSPRTSPETQYF.

V usage is TRBV6-2 or TRBV6-3 and J usage is TRBJ2-2; 7 positions agree with TRBD1. Per the germline V gene, CDR1 is MNHEY and CDR2 is SVGEGT. There are 16 residues in the CDR3. V was pared by 2 bases and J by 4 bases, with 7 bases of the junction left unmatched. The CDR3 bases are TGTGCCAGCAGTTACAAGGGGGCGATAGGCACCGGGGAGCTGTTTTTT. It encodes CASSYKGAIGTGELFF.

This chain joins TRBV12-3 or TRBV12-4 and TRBJ1-2; 9 bases are a match to TRBD1. The CDR3 is 13 residues long. The V and J ends lost 6 bases and 14 bases, in that order; junction bases with no gene match: 13. CDR3 DNA: TGTGCCAGCAGCTTTACCCTCGGGACAGGGAAGACCTTC. Protein: CASSFTLGTGKTF.

The CDR3 reads CASSLFAARAIRYNEQFF. In DNA, the CDR3 is TGTGCCAGCAGCTTGTTCGCTGCGAGGGCAATCCGCTACAATGAGCAGTTCTTC. The chain has TRBV5-6 and TRBJ2-1; tentative D call: TRBD2 (5 bases). This CDR3 contains 18 residues. V lost 1 base and J lost 3, with 20 bases in between. CDR1 is SGHDT and CDR2 is YYEEEE in the germline V gene.

The chain is built from TRBV11-3 and TRBJ1-2; D gene uncertain. The germline V gene has CDR1 SGHNT and CDR2 YENEEA. V was clipped by 5 bases and J by 7 bases, with 14 bases between them. This CDR3 comprises 13 residues. CDR3 loop: CASSRDIRRGYTF. In DNA form, the CDR3 reads TGTGCCAGCAGCCGAGATATACGACGTGGCTACACCTTC.